This T cell receptor beta chain was identified during a study of early T cells in non-severe SARS-CoV-2 infection. Study summary: Whole-blood bulk RNA, unsorted, was sequenced, and chains were unpaired.

In its sample, this clonotype was seen many times. The TCR library protocol attached unique molecular identifiers to the individual cDNA molecules. MiXCR, run by TCRdb on the 5' RACE reads, gives a single entry per CDR3 protein. The sample holds approximately 84,000 distinct CDR3 sequences, roughly 13% seen once. The CDR3 spans 16 residues. Trimming cost V 8 bases and J 1 base, with 20 bases left between them. Germline-derived CDR1 and CDR2 are MNHNY and SVGAGI (reference sequence). The J gene is TRBJ1-1, the V gene TRBV6-6; D is uncertain. Sequencing input: whole blood. The TCR was taken from an adult who was a healthcare worker with PCR-confirmed SARS-CoV-2 infection or an uninfected control (not recorded which). CDR3 nucleotides: TGTGCCAGCGAGACCCCTGGAAGGGATTCGAACACTGAAGCTTTCTTT. Protein: CASETPGRDSNTEAFF.